This TCR beta chain is drawn from a study of blood T cell repertoires in COVID-19. Whole-study context: COVID-19 samples from acute and convalescent phases originated in the United States, Italy and Spain. In each case, the material was cDNA or gDNA derived from T cells, B-cell-depleted T cells, or PBMCs.

Only a few counts were recorded for this clone. Sequencing was performed with immunoSEQ multiplex PCR; in TCRdb, only in-frame clones are kept and a portion is missing. The sample has over 80,000 clones, approximately 89% seen once. CDR3 length equals 14 residues. The germline gives CDR1 SGHTA, CDR2 FQGNSA. V lost 5 bases, J lost 2 bases, and 4 bases stayed unmatched. The gene calls are TRBV7-2 and TRBJ2-7; 9 nucleotides agree with TRBD2. What was sequenced was peripheral blood. This TCR came from a human donor in a cohort sampled during active COVID-19. The CDR3 loop reads CASSPSGITYEQYF. Written as DNA, the CDR3 is TGTGCCAGCAGCCCTAGCGGGATCACCTACGAGCAGTACTTC.